Each of the 6 T cell receptor beta chains below was sequenced from the same sample in a study of control samples from healthy donors and cancer patients. Measured with immunoSEQ multiplex PCR; TCRdb has only the in-frame clones, and not every one. The sample yields approximately 150,000 clones, 90% to 95% seen once. The sample comprised blood. The receptor set was obtained from a man aged 35-49 years in good health.

The chain has TRBV7-3 and TRBJ2-5, with 7 bases fitting TRBD2. The germline V gene has CDR1 SGHTA and CDR2 FQGTGA. This CDR3 has 16 amino acids. With V trimmed by 5 bases and J by 4 bases, 13 bases remained unmatched. CDR3 bases: TGTGCCAGCAGCAAGCACCCGGGACCGGGGGGAGAGACCCAGTACTTC. Translation gives CASSKHPGPGGETQYF.

The chain recombines TRBV7-9 with TRBJ1-1; D gene uncertain. Trimming took off 3 bases at V and 5 bases at J, with 13 bases between the two ends. Germline V gives CDR1 SEHNR, CDR2 FQNEAQ (reference sequence). This CDR3 has 14 residues. CDR3 in DNA: TGTGCCAGCAGCTTTACGGGGAGCAGGACTGAAGCTTTCTTT. Amino acid sequence: CASSFTGSRTEAFF.

The V call is TRBV10-1, the J call TRBJ2-1, with TRBD2 matching over 13 bases. Germline V gene sequence: CDR1 WNHNN, CDR2 SYGVQD (reference sequence). Trimming at V came to 9 bases and at J to 7 bases, leaving 6 bases not matched to a gene. This CDR3 has 14 amino acids. The DNA for the CDR3 is TGCGCCAGTTCTAAGGGACTAGCGGGAAATGAGCAGTTCTTC. This sequence encodes CASSKGLAGNEQFF.

The rearrangement joins TRBV28 to TRBJ2-1; 11 bases fit TRBD2. The CDR3 runs to 14 residues. With V trimmed by 10 bases and J by 6 bases, 8 bases remained unmatched. Germline-derived CDR1 and CDR2 are MDHEN and SYDVKM. The CDR3 sequence is CAIEGTSGSNEQFF. In nucleotides, the CDR3 is TGTGCCATCGAGGGTACTAGCGGGAGCAATGAGCAGTTCTTC.

This chain links TRBV25-1 with TRBJ1-5; TRBD1 matches 9 bases. Germline V lookup: CDR1 MGHDK, CDR2 SYGVNS. V gave up 2 bases and J gave up 7 bases; unmatched junction bases: 12. There are 17 residues in the CDR3. The CDR3 sequence: CASSEGPGQGVEQPQHF. The DNA of the CDR3 is TGTGCCAGCAGTGAAGGTCCGGGACAGGGCGTAGAACAGCCCCAGCATTTT.

The V and J genes are TRBV5-6 and TRBJ1-1; D uncertain. The ends were cut back, 2 bases at V and 5 bases at J, with 13 bases in the middle. The germline gives CDR1 SGHDT, CDR2 YYEEEE. CDR3 length: 14 amino acids. This CDR3 reads CASSLGGAGTEAFF. CDR3 bases: TGTGCCAGCAGCTTAGGAGGCGCGGGGACTGAAGCTTTCTTT.